The clone carrying this T cell receptor (beta chain) occurred many times. The sample belongs to a study of response to subunit inactivated influenza vaccine. Trimming at V came to 3 bases and at J to 1 base, leaving 7 bases not matched to a gene. CDR3 length: 17 amino acids. CDR1 DFQATT and CDR2 SNEGSKA come from the germline V gene (reference sequence). TCRdb re-called the RT-PCR reads with MiXCR, one entry per CDR3 protein. The sample has about 620,000 distinct CDR3 sequences, about 11% seen once; the top ten hold 10%. Sample: PBMCs from blood, taken on the day of vaccination. The sequence came from a man between 50 and 59 years old who received an inactivated influenza vaccine. This sequence joins TRBV20-1 and TRBJ2-4; 12 bases map to TRBD2. CDR3 sequence: CSASPSGRVYAKNIQYF. As DNA, the CDR3 is TGCAGTGCTAGCCCTAGCGGGAGGGTATATGCCAAAAACATTCAGTACTTC.